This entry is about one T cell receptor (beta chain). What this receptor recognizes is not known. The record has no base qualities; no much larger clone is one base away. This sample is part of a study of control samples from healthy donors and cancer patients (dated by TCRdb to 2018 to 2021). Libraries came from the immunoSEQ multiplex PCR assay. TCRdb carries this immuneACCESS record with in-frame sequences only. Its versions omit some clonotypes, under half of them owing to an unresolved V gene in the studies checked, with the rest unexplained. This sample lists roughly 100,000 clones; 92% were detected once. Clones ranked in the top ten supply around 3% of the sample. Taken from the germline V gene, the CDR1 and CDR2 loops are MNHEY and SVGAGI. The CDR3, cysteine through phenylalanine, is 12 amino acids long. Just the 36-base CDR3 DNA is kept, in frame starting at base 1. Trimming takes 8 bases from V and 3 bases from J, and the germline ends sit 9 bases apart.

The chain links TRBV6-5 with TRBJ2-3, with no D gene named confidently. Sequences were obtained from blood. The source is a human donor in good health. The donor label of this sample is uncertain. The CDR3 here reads CASRARTDTQYF. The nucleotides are TGTGCCAGCCGGGCTAGGACAGATACGCAGTATTTT.